Listed here are 31 T cell receptor beta chains from one sample, sequenced in a study of response to subunit inactivated influenza vaccine. MiXCR, applied by TCRdb to the RT-PCR reads, yields one record per CDR3 protein. This sample yields some 200,000 distinct CDR3 sequences, of which roughly 12% are seen a single time; less than 30% belongs to the top ten. This same sample was also taken into another study, of T cells expressing NK-cell markers. That report notes: Template switching by 5'RACE with UMIs generated the TCR beta cDNA.

Sample: CD8+ T cells sorted from PBMCs, taken 11 to 12 days after vaccination. These receptors were taken from a man aged 50 to 59 who received an inactivated influenza vaccine.

In this sample, this clonotype turned up many times. The chain links TRBV28 to TRBJ2-7; 12 nucleotides agree with TRBD2. CDR3 length equals 18 residues. Trimming removed 5 bases from V and 0 bases from J; junction bases left unmatched: 11. Per germline, CDR1 MDHEN and CDR2 SYDVKM. CDR3 coding DNA: TGTGCCAGCAGTCGAACTAGCGGGAGGCTTGCAAGCTCCTACGAGCAGTACTTC. This encodes CASSRTSGRLASSYEQYF.

This clonotype was seen more than once but under ten times. The V and J genes are TRBV6-1 and TRBJ1-4, with TRBD1 identical over 8 bases. This CDR3 is built from 15 residues. Germline-derived CDR1 and CDR2 are MNHNS and SASEGT. J lost 1 base, V lost 4 bases, and 2 bases had no gene match. This chain's CDR3 is CASSVTGGTNEKLFF. The DNA for the CDR3 is TGTGCCAGCAGTGTAACAGGGGGAACTAATGAAAAACTGTTTTTT.

This clonotype came up a few times. The rearrangement uses TRBV2 and TRBJ1-5; D unclear. Germline CDR1 SNHLY, CDR2 FYNNEI. The ends were cut back, 2 bases at V and 5 bases at J, with 13 bases in the middle. The CDR3 has 15 amino acids. CDR3 in amino acids: CASSESGLSYQPQHF. In DNA form, the CDR3 reads TGTGCCAGCAGTGAAAGTGGGCTTTCTTATCAGCCCCAGCATTTT.

This clonotype has a handful of counts. The genes are TRBV30 and TRBJ1-1; D is perhaps TRBD1 (5 bases). V was pared by 0 bases and J by 8 bases, with 16 bases between. Germline CDR1 GTSNPN, CDR2 SVGIG (reference sequence). There are 14 residues in the CDR3. The CDR3 nucleotides are TGTGCCTGGAGTGTAGGACCCATATACAGGGAAGCTTTCTTT. This gives the protein CAWSVGPIYREAFF.

This clonotype was seen many times. The rearrangement uses TRBV12-3 or TRBV12-4 and TRBJ2-7; 7 nucleotides line up with TRBD2. The J segment lost 3 bases and the V segment lost 5 bases, leaving 7 bases of the junction unmatched. This CDR3 is built from 14 residues. The CDR3 is CASSLGLVFYEQYF. The CDR3 DNA sequence: TGTGCCAGCAGTCTAGGACTAGTGTTCTACGAGCAGTACTTC.

This clonotype has only a few counts. The gene calls are TRBV28 and TRBJ1-3; 9 nucleotides agree with TRBD1. CDR1 and CDR2 (germline): MDHEN, SYDVKM. There are 15 residues in the CDR3. Trimming took 2 bases from V and 4 from J; bases not matched to a gene: 3. The CDR3 sequence: CASSLPGQGGNTIYF. The CDR3 coding sequence is TGTGCCAGCAGTTTACCGGGACAGGGAGGAAACACCATATATTTT.

This clonotype has only a few counts. The chain links TRBV5-1 to TRBJ2-1; possible D gene TRBD2, 8 bases. Germline V CDR1 and CDR2: SGHRS, YFSETQ. The V gene lost 0 bases and the J gene lost 4 bases, with 17 bases spanning the gap. The CDR3 runs to 17 residues. The CDR3 sequence: CASSLARGAGGYNEQFF. In DNA, the CDR3 is TGCGCCAGCAGCTTGGCCAGGGGGGCGGGAGGTTACAATGAGCAGTTCTTC.

V gene TRBV3-1 combines with J gene TRBJ2-7; TRBD2 aligns across 12 bases. J lost 5 bases, V lost 4 bases, and 6 bases had no gene match. The CDR3 loop spans 15 amino acids. Germline V CDR1 and CDR2: LGHDT, YNNKEL (reference sequence). In nucleotides, the CDR3 is TGTGCCAGCAGCCCGCTAGCGGGAGGGCTCAACGAGCAGTACTTC. Protein sequence: CASSPLAGGLNEQYF.

This clonotype occurred a few times. This sequence joins TRBV28 and TRBJ2-1, with TRBD2 matching over 11 bases. This CDR3 is 17 amino acids long. Germline V lookup: CDR1 MDHEN, CDR2 SYDVKM. J was trimmed by 8 bases and V by 3 bases; bases with no gene match: 12. The chain's CDR3 is CASSFLPTSGKVYEQFF. The CDR3 bases are TGTGCCAGCAGTTTCTTACCGACTAGCGGGAAAGTATATGAGCAGTTCTTC.

This clonotype was counted only a few times. The chain links TRBV27 to TRBJ2-1; 7 nucleotides align to TRBD2. This CDR3 is 16 amino acids long. Germline V gene sequence: CDR1 MNHEY, CDR2 SMNVEV (reference sequence). V was pared by 2 bases and J by 7 bases, with 11 bases of the junction left unmatched. The CDR3 is CASSLLAAGVGNEQFF. The CDR3 nucleotides are TGTGCCAGCAGTTTACTGGCCGCGGGAGTTGGTAATGAGCAGTTCTTC.

The chain has TRBV9 and TRBJ2-1, with D possibly TRBD2 on 5 matching bases. CDR3 size: 13 residues. V dropped 7 bases and J dropped 0 bases, with 8 bases sitting between them. Per the germline V gene, CDR1 is SGDLS and CDR2 is YYNGEE. The CDR3 spells CASRGSSYNEQFF. DNA of the CDR3: TGTGCCAGCCGGGGATCCTCCTACAATGAGCAGTTCTTC.

V usage is TRBV9 and J usage is TRBJ2-2; D is unclear. The germline V and J ends were trimmed by 0 bases and 4 bases, with 7 bases remaining between them. CDR1 SGDLS and CDR2 YYNGEE come from the germline V gene. The CDR3 has 14 amino acids. The CDR3 DNA reads TGTGCCAGCAGCGTAGCCGACCCCACCGGGGAGCTGTTTTTT. This gives the protein CASSVADPTGELFF.

This clonotype was detected only a few times. This chain links TRBV2 with TRBJ1-1; D is uncertain. Germline V lookup: CDR1 SNHLY, CDR2 FYNNEI. The CDR3 covers 12 residues. V shed 8 bases and J shed 4 bases, with 11 bases lying between them. CDR3 in DNA: TGTGCCAGCGGTCTCCGGGTCACTGAAGCTTTCTTT. Its protein product is CASGLRVTEAFF.

This clonotype showed up just a few times. V gene TRBV27 combines with J gene TRBJ1-4; D call uncertain. The CDR3 spans 15 residues. The germline CDR1 and CDR2 sequences are MNHEY and SMNVEV (reference sequence). V dropped 2 bases and J dropped 6 bases, with 13 bases sitting between them. The CDR3 DNA reads TGTGCCAGCAGTTTAGAGGCAGCCGGAGATGAAAAACTGTTTTTT. Its translation is CASSLEAAGDEKLFF.

This clonotype was detected many times. The V gene is TRBV3-1, the J gene TRBJ1-1, with D maybe TRBD1 (5 bases). Trimming left V 3 bases short and J 4 bases short, with 12 bases between. This CDR3 has 14 residues. CDR1 is LGHDT, CDR2 YNNKEL, per germline (reference sequence). The CDR3 DNA reads TGTGCCAGCAGCCATACGGGGGGATCCACTGAAGCTTTCTTT. This encodes CASSHTGGSTEAFF.

This clonotype was observed a handful of times. The rearrangement uses TRBV9 and TRBJ2-2; 9 bases are a match to TRBD2. CDR1 SGDLS and CDR2 YYNGEE come from the germline V gene. Trimming removed 1 base from V and 4 bases from J; junction bases left unmatched: 5. This CDR3 has 16 amino acids. The CDR3 DNA reads TGTGCCAGCAGCGTAAGAGCGGGAGGAATCACCGGGGAGCTGTTTTTT. As protein: CASSVRAGGITGELFF.

This chain links TRBV20-1 with TRBJ1-5, with 12 bases fitting TRBD1. Trimming took 0 bases from V and 6 from J; bases not matched to a gene: 6. Germline V CDR1 and CDR2: DFQATT, SNEGSKA (reference sequence). There are 16 residues in the CDR3. For the CDR3, the DNA is TGCAGTGCTAGAGATAGGGGACAGGGGGCTAGTCAGCCCCAGCATTTT. Amino acid sequence: CSARDRGQGASQPQHF.

This clonotype was seen more than once but under ten times. V is TRBV15 and J is TRBJ1-1; D remains ambiguous. The CDR3 sequence is 14 residues long. Trimming took 2 bases from V and 4 from J, leaving 11 bases between them. CDR1 and CDR2 (germline): LNHNV, YYDKDF (reference sequence). The CDR3 spells CATSRRAGSTEAFF. The CDR3, as DNA: TGTGCCACCAGCAGAAGGGCCGGGAGCACTGAAGCTTTCTTT.

CDR3 DNA: TGTGCCAGCAGCCCGGGACTAGCCCAGGGGGATGAGCAGTTCTTC. Protein sequence: CASSPGLAQGDEQFF. The rearrangement links TRBV7-9 to TRBJ2-1; TRBD2 agrees at 9 bases. Trimming at V came to 5 bases and at J to 8 bases, leaving 10 bases not matched to a gene. This CDR3 is built from 15 residues. Germline loops: CDR1 SEHNR, CDR2 FQNEAQ (reference sequence).

V is TRBV12-3 or TRBV12-4 and J is TRBJ2-5; D may correspond to TRBD1 or TRBD2 (6 bases each). Trimming took off 3 bases at V and 5 bases at J, with 13 bases between the two ends. The CDR3 totals 14 residues. CDR3: CASSFWGAEETQYF. CDR3 sequence (DNA): TGTGCCAGCAGTTTCTGGGGGGCGGAGGAGACCCAGTACTTC.

This clonotype has a count of ten or more. CDR3 bases: TGCGCCAGCAGCCAATATGCACCCGGAGGTGAGCAGTTCTTC. Residues: CASSQYAPGGEQFF. The genes are TRBV4-1 and TRBJ2-1; possible D gene TRBD2, 5 bases. Germline assignment: CDR1 MGHRA and CDR2 YSYEKL. The CDR3 extends over 14 amino acids. The V end lost 2 bases, the J end lost 9 bases, and 14 bases lay between the germline ends.

This clonotype was picked up many times. The chain employs TRBV5-8 and TRBJ2-2; TRBD2 matches 14 bases. Trimming took 3 bases from V and 6 from J; bases not matched to a gene: 4. The germline V gene has CDR1 SGHTS and CDR2 YDEGEE. The CDR3 sequence is 16 residues long. For the CDR3, the DNA is TGTGCCAGCAGCTGGGGGACTAGCGGGAGCCCCGGGGAGCTGTTTTTT. This encodes CASSWGTSGSPGELFF. The variable domain in full, with the rest retrieved from reference TRBV5-8 and TRBJ2-2, is EAGVTQSPTHLIKTRGQQATLRCSPISGHTSVYWYQQALGLGLQFLLWYDEGEERNRGNFPPRFSGRQFPNYSSELNVNALELEDSALYLCASSWGTSGSPGELFFGEGSRLTVL.

This clonotype turned up a few times. The V and J genes are TRBV28 and TRBJ2-7; 7 positions match TRBD1. The CDR3 is 15 amino acids. Losses at the gene ends were 5 bases for V and 3 bases for J; bases not matched to a gene: 10. Germline V lookup: CDR1 MDHEN, CDR2 SYDVKM. CDR3 sequence: CASSPRTGWSYEQYF. DNA of the CDR3: TGTGCCAGCAGTCCGAGGACAGGTTGGAGCTACGAGCAGTACTTC.

This clonotype has only a few counts. J is TRBJ2-7 and V is TRBV11-2; D gene unclear. This CDR3 is 13 amino acids long. Trimming took 5 bases from V and 0 from J, leaving 8 bases between them. Germline lookup yields CDR1 SGHAT and CDR2 FQNNGV. The CDR3: CASSPTLSYEQYF. In nucleotides, the CDR3 is TGTGCCAGCAGCCCGACACTCTCCTACGAGCAGTACTTC.

This clonotype has a handful of counts. The V gene is TRBV11-2, the J gene TRBJ2-7; tentatively, D is TRBD2 (6 bases). V lost 5 bases, J lost 4 bases, and 15 bases lay in between. Germline CDR1 is SGHAT and CDR2 is FQNNGV. CDR3 size: 14 residues. CDR3 DNA sequence: TGTGCCAGCAGCCAAGGACCGGGACTTTACGAGCAGTACTTC. It translates to CASSQGPGLYEQYF.

The gene calls are TRBV29-1 and TRBJ2-7, with TRBD2 matching 14 bases. V gave up 3 bases and J gave up 6 bases; unmatched junction bases: 10. This CDR3 comprises 16 residues. Germline V lookup: CDR1 SQVTM, CDR2 ANQGSEA. In DNA, the CDR3 is TGCAGCGTTGAGGGACTAGCGGGAGCCCCCGTTGGCGAGCAGTACTTC. Residues: CSVEGLAGAPVGEQYF.

V is TRBV18 and J is TRBJ2-7; D is undetermined. Trimming shortened V by 3 bases and J by 3 bases, and 6 bases separated the two germline ends. The CDR3 spans 12 residues. Germline V lookup: CDR1 KGHSH, CDR2 LQKENI. Here the CDR3 reads CASSPELYEQYF. In nucleotides, the CDR3 is TGTGCCAGCTCACCGGAGCTCTACGAGCAGTACTTC.

This sequence joins TRBV6-2 or TRBV6-3 and TRBJ2-7; TRBD1 agrees at 7 bases. This CDR3 spans 13 amino acids. CDR1 MNHEY and CDR2 SVGEGT come from the germline V gene. Germline trimming cut 4 bases from V and 4 bases from J; bases unmatched to any gene: 4. The CDR3 region is CASSFQQGYEQYF. The CDR3 DNA reads TGTGCCAGCAGTTTCCAACAGGGGTACGAGCAGTACTTC.

This clonotype was seen ten or more times. This chain links TRBV3-1 with TRBJ2-1; 14 bases fit TRBD2. J lost 6 bases, V lost 4 bases, and 5 bases had no gene match. CDR1 and CDR2 (germline): LGHDT, YNNKEL (reference sequence). The CDR3 runs to 16 residues. The CDR3 nucleotides are TGTGCCAGCAGCCCAAAGGGACTAGCGGGAGCCAATGAGCAGTTCTTC. Its translation is CASSPKGLAGANEQFF.

This clonotype has a count of ten or more. The rearrangement uses TRBV10-2 and TRBJ2-7; no clear D. V gave up 4 bases and J gave up 6 bases, with 13 bases separating them. Germline assignment: CDR1 WSHSY and CDR2 SAAADI. The CDR3 has 13 amino acids. The CDR3 nucleotides are TGCGCCAGCAGTGGGCTTTTAGCAGGCGAGCAGTACTTC. Protein product: CASSGLLAGEQYF.

This clonotype was picked up a small number of times. The J gene is TRBJ1-1, the V gene TRBV20-1; D gene uncertain. Germline CDR1 and CDR2: DFQATT and SNEGSKA (reference sequence). The V end lost 0 bases, the J end lost 3 bases, and 14 bases lay between the germline ends. This CDR3 comprises 15 residues. The CDR3 here is CSARDFKGRDTEAFF. CDR3 bases: TGCAGTGCTAGAGATTTCAAGGGTCGGGACACTGAAGCTTTCTTT.